The sequence of this T cell receptor (beta chain) was determined in a study of T cell repertoires in cytomegalovirus infection. Across the whole study: From public TCR beta signatures came an indication of both CMV infection and matching HLA type.

The CDR3 totals 16 residues. J gave up 3 bases and V 0 bases, and 2 bases lay outside the gene matches. Germline V gives CDR1 SGHTA, CDR2 FQGNSA. This clonotype was observed at least ten times. Its antigen is not identified. General study points: Cumulative frequency of public TCR beta families picked out carriers of CMV plus the relevant HLA. In two of eight donors, the top clonotype was HLA-C-restricted CMV-specific.

In TCRdb, the reads were re-called with MiXCR into one record per CDR3 protein. This table has approximately 130,000 distinct CDR3 sequences, roughly 25% appearing once. The sample consisted of PBMCs, sequenced either directly or after in vitro stimulation (not recorded which). The source is a human donor in good health (CMV status not recorded). Some clones in this sample may be carry-over from other donors' samples. The chain couples TRBV7-2 to TRBJ2-2, with 9 bases matching TRBD1. CDR3 DNA: TGTGCCAGCAGCTTAGCTGGGACAGGGCACACCGGGGAGCTGTTTTTT. Protein product: CASSLAGTGHTGELFF.